The entry that follows covers one TCR beta chain sequence. The library came from three nested PCR rounds adapted from ARM-PCR protocols. TCRdb re-called the multiplex PCR reads through MiXCR, storing one row per CDR3 protein. The sample contains about 200,000 distinct CDR3 sequences, 71% of which appear only once. These data are taken from a study of tumor and adjacent non-tumor tissue in lung cancer. Study in general: Aged roughly 31 to 80 years, patients included 10 men and roughly 5 women with stage I to III disease.

The template was RNA from unsorted bulk tissue. Germline V gene sequence: CDR1 SNHLY, CDR2 FYNNEI. The CDR3 runs 14 residues. Trimming pared 8 bases from V and 5 bases from J, leaving 18 bases between. The TCR originated in a man between 60 and 75 years old with non-small cell lung cancer. The chain carries TRBV2 and TRBJ2-5; a possible D gene is TRBD1 (6 bases). The sequenced sample consisted of lung tumor tissue. Written as DNA, the CDR3 is TGTGCCAGCGGAGCAAACAGGGCTGGTGAGACCCAGTACTTC. Its translation: CASGANRAGETQYF.